The 5 T cell receptor beta chains reported below all come from one sample, sequenced in a study of OX40 agonist ivuxolimab in advanced cancers. The data were produced by immunoSEQ multiplex PCR, yet TCRdb's version contains in-frame clones alone and is incomplete. This sample has about 73,000 clones; approximately 91% occur once, and the top ten carry around 0.78%. Sequences were derived from CD4+ or CD8+ T cells sorted from blood, sampled in a trial of the OX40 agonist ivuxolimab. These TCRs come from an adult with an advanced solid tumor such as melanoma, head and neck, liver or kidney cancer.

This clone has a single count. The chain joins TRBV6-1 to TRBJ2-5, with D tentatively TRBD2 (6 bases). The CDR3 has 13 amino acids. The germline CDR1 and CDR2 sequences are MNHNS and SASEGT. Trimming left V 3 bases short and J 3 bases short, with 8 bases between. In nucleotides, the CDR3 is TGTGCCAGCAGTGATTGGGGGGAAGAGACCCAGTACTTC. This gives the protein CASSDWGEETQYF.

This clone was seen a few times. The chain combines TRBV9 with TRBJ2-5; D possibly corresponds to TRBD1 (7 bases). The CDR3 consists of 15 residues. V was clipped by 0 bases and J by 5 bases, with 14 bases between them. Germline lookup yields CDR1 SGDLS and CDR2 YYNGEE. The CDR3 region has the DNA TGTGCCAGCAGCGTAGCTGGCAGGGGGGTTGAGACCCAGTACTTC. This gives the protein CASSVAGRGVETQYF.

This clone was counted once. The rearrangement joins TRBV2 to TRBJ1-3, with no clear D. V lost 3 bases and J lost 0, with 9 bases in between. CDR3 length: 15 amino acids. Per germline, CDR1 SNHLY and CDR2 FYNNEI. The CDR3 loop reads CASSEEGFSGNTIYF. The CDR3, as DNA: TGTGCCAGCAGTGAGGAGGGATTCTCTGGAAACACCATATATTTT.

The chain links TRBV5-4 to TRBJ2-7, with 12 bases identical to TRBD1. Germline-derived CDR1 and CDR2 are SGHNT and YYREEE (reference sequence). The CDR3 is 18 amino acids. V trimming: 0 bases; J trimming: 4 bases; junction bases outside the gene matches: 11. CDR3 sequence (DNA): TGTGCCAGCAGCTTGGGGGTTTCCGGGACAGGGGGCCAATACGAGCAGTACTTC. It specifies CASSLGVSGTGGQYEQYF.

The CDR3 DNA reads as TGTGCCAGCAGCTCCCTCGACGAGCAGTACTTC. This sequence encodes CASSSLDEQYF. The gene calls are TRBV6-1 and TRBJ2-7; D gene unclear. Germline CDR1 is MNHNS and CDR2 is SASEGT. V was trimmed by 6 bases and J by 5 bases, leaving 8 bases between them. The CDR3 totals 11 residues.